A selection of T cell receptor beta chains follows, all from one sample in a study of cytomegalovirus exposure and HLA in healthy donors. This table comes from immunoSEQ multiplex PCR, and its TCRdb copy is limited to in-frame clones, with some not included. The data show around 74,000 clones, more than 75% seen once. The sequenced material came from PBMCs. The origin of the receptors is a man in his forties or fifties in good health and CMV-seronegative. CDR3s include the opening cysteine and the closing phenylalanine or tryptophan. The order of the fields is V gene, D gene, J gene, clone size, CDR3 DNA, CDR3 protein. The D gene is left open where the match is weak. Part of the rows lack a size; the others show once, few, many or a class for expanded clones.

TRBV7-9	TRBD1	TRBJ1-1	.	TGTTCCAGCAAAACAGGGGGGACTGAAGCTTTCTTT	CSSKTGGTEAFF
TRBV7-9	TRBD1	TRBJ1-2	.	TGTGCCAGCAGCGCCTCGGGACAGACGAACTATGGCTACACCTTC	CASSASGQTNYGYTF
TRBV29-1	.	TRBJ1-1	few	TGCAGCGTTGTGCGGGGTTTCGACACTGAAGCTTTCTTT	CSVVRGFDTEAFF
TRBV28	TRBD1	TRBJ1-2	few	TGTGCCATCAGGACAGGGGACTATGGCTACACCTTC	CAIRTGDYGYTF
TRBV29-1	TRBD1	TRBJ1-3	once	TGCAGCGTTGGTACCGGGACAGCTGGAAACACCATATATTTT	CSVGTGTAGNTIYF
TRBV5-1	.	TRBJ1-2	.	TGCGCCAGCAGCCCCCAACAGGGTTTTCGGTATGGCTACACCTTC	CASSPQQGFRYGYTF
TRBV5-1	TRBD2	TRBJ2-7	few	TGCGCCAGCAACCCTGGCGTGGCGGGGGGGCGGGAGCAGTACTTC	CASNPGVAGGREQYF
TRBV27	.	TRBJ1-6	.	TGTGCCAGCAGTTTGGACAGCTATGTTAATTCACCCCTCCACTTT	CASSLDSYVNSPLHF
TRBV19	TRBD1	TRBJ2-5	.	TGTGCCAGTAGTATAGTTGACAGGGGGGAGACCCAGTACTTC	CASSIVDRGETQYF
TRBV19	.	TRBJ1-2	once	TGTGCCAGTAGATTGACAGGAGCCTATGGCTACACCTTC	CASRLTGAYGYTF
TRBV18	TRBD1	TRBJ2-5	.	TGTGCCAGCTCACCGCGGACAGGGGAAGAGACCCAGTACTTC	CASSPRTGEETQYF
TRBV5-1	TRBD1	TRBJ1-1	few	TGCGCCAGCAGCTTACGACAGGGGTCGATGAACACTGAAGCTTTCTTT	CASSLRQGSMNTEAFF
TRBV10-3	TRBD1	TRBJ2-3	.	TGTGCCATCACTGGGGACAGGACAGGTGATACGCAGTATTTT	CAITGDRTGDTQYF
TRBV10-1	TRBD1	TRBJ1-3	.	TGCGCCAGCAGTTCAGGACAGGGCTCTGGAAACACCATATATTTT	CASSSGQGSGNTIYF
TRBV29-1	.	TRBJ1-2	.	TGCAGCGTTTGGACAGTAAACTATGGCTACACCTTC	CSVWTVNYGYTF
TRBV4-2	.	TRBJ1-1	once	TGTGCCAGCAGCATGAATTTGGGAAGGGGAGGACCCGTCCCTGCTTTCTTT	CASSMNLGRGGPVPAFF
TRBV7-6	.	TRBJ1-1	.	TGTGCCAGCAGGGGGGACACCGAAAGGAGCACTGAAGCTTTCTTT	CASRGDTERSTEAFF
TRBV29-1	.	TRBJ2-5	.	TGCAGCGTTGTATCCGGGCAAGAGACCCAGTACTTC	CSVVSGQETQYF
TRBV7-9	.	TRBJ1-4	.	TGTGCCAGCAGCTTAACAGGAAATAATGAAAAACTGTTTTTT	CASSLTGNNEKLFF
TRBV5-1	TRBD1	TRBJ2-7	.	TGCGCCAGCAGCGGGACAGGGAACCACGAGCAGTACTTC	CASSGTGNHEQYF
TRBV10-3	TRBD1	TRBJ2-1	.	TGTGCCATCAGTGAGTCTGCAGGGGGCAATTACAATGAGCAGTTCTTC	CAISESAGGNYNEQFF
TRBV4-3	.	TRBJ1-4	.	TGCGCCAGCAGCCCCCAGCAGCGGAGGACTAATGAAAAACTGTTTTTT	CASSPQQRRTNEKLFF
TRBV29-1	.	TRBJ2-1	.	TGCAGCGTTGAATTAAGGGGGAACTACAATGAGCAGTTCTTC	CSVELRGNYNEQFF
TRBV30	TRBD2	TRBJ2-3	.	TGTGCCTGGATGGCGGGGGATCTTAGCACAGATACGCAGTATTTT	CAWMAGDLSTDTQYF
TRBV11-2	TRBD1	TRBJ1-6	.	TGTGCCAGCAGCTTATACATTGGGACAGCCTATAATTCACCCCTCCACTTT	CASSLYIGTAYNSPLHF
TRBV5-1	TRBD1	TRBJ1-2	.	TGCGCCAGCAGCCCGATGACAGGGGGCTCTAACTATGGCTACACCTTC	CASSPMTGGSNYGYTF
TRBV2	TRBD1	TRBJ1-1	.	TGTGCCAGCAGCCGGGACAGGGGAAACACTGAAGCTTTCTTT	CASSRDRGNTEAFF
TRBV27	TRBD1	TRBJ1-6	few	TGTGCCAGCAGTTTCAATCGACAGGGTATATATAATTCACCCCTCCACTTT	CASSFNRQGIYNSPLHF
TRBV20-1	.	TRBJ2-7	.	TGCAGTGCCCCGCGGGGTATCGAGCAGTACTTC	CSAPRGIEQYF
TRBV5-1	TRBD2	TRBJ2-5	.	TGCGCCAGCAGCGGGGGGACTAGCGGGGGGTCGAGGGAGACCCAGTACTTC	CASSGGTSGGSRETQYF
TRBV11-1	TRBD2	TRBJ2-5	.	TGTGCCAGCAGCTTCGGGCGGGGGGGAGAGACCCAGTACTTC	CASSFGRGGETQYF
TRBV12-5	TRBD2	TRBJ2-7	.	TGTGCTAGTGGTGGACTAGCGGGGGAAGAGCAGTACTTC	CASGGLAGEEQYF
TRBV29-1	.	TRBJ1-2	.	TGCAGCGTCAGGCAGGACACCCTTGGTGGCTACACCTTC	CSVRQDTLGGYTF
TRBV5-4	.	TRBJ2-1	.	TGTGCCAGCAGCTTCTCCGCCGGTGGGGCTTACAATGAGCAGTTCTTC	CASSFSAGGAYNEQFF
TRBV7-2	.	TRBJ2-4	.	TGTGCCAGCAGCTTACTCCTAGCCAAAAACATTCAGTACTTC	CASSLLLAKNIQYF
TRBV11-2	TRBD1	TRBJ1-1	.	TGTGCCAGCAGCTTAGAGGGCTGGGACAGCACTGAAGCTTTCTTT	CASSLEGWDSTEAFF
TRBV11-3	.	TRBJ2-7	.	TGTGCCAGCAGCCCACAGTTCCCCTCCTACGAGCAGTACTTC	CASSPQFPSYEQYF
TRBV6-4	TRBD2	TRBJ2-1	.	TGTGCCAGCAGCGATCTAGCGGGGGGGCCTGGTGAGCAGTTCTTC	CASSDLAGGPGEQFF
TRBV6-6	.	TRBJ1-5	.	TGTGCCAGCAGTCCCCCGGGCAATCAGCCCCAGCATTTT	CASSPPGNQPQHF
TRBV11-3	TRBD2	TRBJ2-3	.	TGTGCCAGCAGTAGGGGTCTCGGGGGGGTAGGGGTACGAGATACGCAGTATTTT	CASSRGLGGVGVRDTQYF
TRBV28	.	TRBJ1-3	.	TGTGCCAGCATCGGGATAACAGGAAACACCATATATTTT	CASIGITGNTIYF
TRBV10-3	TRBD2	TRBJ2-1	once	TGTGCCATCACCGACGCGGGACTACAGAACAATGAGCAGTTCTTC	CAITDAGLQNNEQFF